These 27 T cell receptor beta chains share one sample of origin, sequenced in a study of control samples from healthy donors and cancer patients (dated by TCRdb to 2018 to 2021). The protocol used for the library was the immunoSEQ multiplex PCR assay. What TCRdb holds here is the immuneACCESS table cut down to in-frame rearrangements. Part of the clones is not present; checked against another copy, under half of the missing clones reflect an unresolved V gene, and the others are unexplained. Counted in this sample were around 120,000 clones; around 88% of them appeared once. Of the sample, roughly 3.2% is held by the ten largest clones. The sample consisted of blood. The source is a man aged 40-49 years in good health.

Turning to this clone: Sequence at one end of the junction differs from germline and may be a read error. The chain is built from TRBV6-1 and TRBJ1-2; TRBD1 matches 7 bases. Germline loops: CDR1 MNHNS, CDR2 SASEGT. The CDR3 runs 12 residues. The CDR3 nucleotides are TGTGCCAGCAGTGATACCATTAATCCGGGACAGTTC. This codes for CASSDTINPGQF.

The J gene is TRBJ2-3, the V gene TRBV2, with D possibly being TRBD2 (6 bases). Deletions cut 1 base from V and 2 bases from J, with 13 bases between. The CDR3 contains 16 residues. Germline CDR1 SNHLY, CDR2 FYNNEI. Written as DNA, the CDR3 is TGTGCCAGCAGTGAAGTGGCGGGGCGCGACACAGATACGCAGTATTTT. Translating it yields CASSEVAGRDTDTQYF.

J is TRBJ1-1 and V is TRBV29-1, with D uncertain. This CDR3 comprises 10 residues. Deletions cut 7 bases from V and 5 bases from J, with 8 bases between. Germline CDR1 reads SQVTM; CDR2 reads ANQGSEA. CDR3 in DNA: TGCAGCGCCAAGATTACTGAAGCTTTCTTT. Residues: CSAKITEAFF.

This chain links TRBV25-1 with TRBJ2-7, with D tentatively TRBD1 or TRBD2 (5 bases each). CDR1 and CDR2 from the germline V gene are MGHDK and SYGVNS. This CDR3 is built from 14 residues. V gave up 6 bases and J gave up 3 bases, with 15 bases separating them. Here the CDR3 reads CASSVPGRDYEQYF. The CDR3 region has the DNA TGTGCCAGCAGCGTTCCGGGACGGGACTACGAGCAGTACTTC.

The chain combines TRBV6-1 with TRBJ1-1; D gene ambiguous. CDR1 and CDR2 (germline): MNHNS, SASEGT. The CDR3 is 13 amino acids. With 7 bases removed from V and 7 bases from J, the gap between germline ends came to 16 bases. The CDR3 here is CASIPGRTVEAFF. The CDR3 nucleotides read TGTGCCAGCATCCCCGGACGGACGGTTGAAGCTTTCTTT.

Only one count was recorded for this clone. The J gene is TRBJ1-3, the V gene TRBV2; 8 bases match TRBD1. Germline assignment: CDR1 SNHLY and CDR2 FYNNEI. This CDR3 is built from 15 residues. V lost 2 bases and J lost 4; bases outside the gene matches: 4. The CDR3 DNA follows: TGTGCCAGCAGTGAACAGGGGGCGCAAGGAAACACCATATATTTT. Translation gives CASSEQGAQGNTIYF.

The J gene is TRBJ1-5, the V gene TRBV11-2, with D perhaps matching TRBD1 (6 bases). Germline V CDR1 and CDR2: SGHAT, FQNNGV. CDR3 length: 13 amino acids. Trimming took off 5 bases at V and 5 bases at J, with 10 bases between the two ends. The CDR3 loop is CASSINRDQPQHF. In DNA, the CDR3 is TGTGCCAGCAGCATTAACAGGGATCAGCCCCAGCATTTT.

Comments on this clone: At one of its ends the junction is not consistent with the germline gene, which may arise from a read error. The V call is TRBV7-8, the J call TRBJ1-2, with a possible D match to TRBD1 (6 bases). Germline CDR1 is SGHVS and CDR2 is FQNEAQ. The length of the CDR3 is 13 residues. CDR3 residues: CASSPGHPLTRLW. In DNA, the CDR3 is TGTGCCAGCAGCCCGGGACACCCCTTAACTAGGTTATGG. The full variable domain, its missing parts supplied by reference TRBV7-8 and TRBJ1-2, is GAGVSQSPRYKVAKRGQDVALRCDPISGHVSLFWYQQALGQGPEFLTYFQNEAQLDKSGLPSDRFFAERPEGSVSTLKIQRTQQEDSAVYLCASSPGHPLTRLWGSGTRLTVV.

This chain joins TRBV7-9 and TRBJ1-1; D remains unclear. The V end was cut by 3 bases, the J end by 8 bases, with 13 bases between. Germline assignment: CDR1 SEHNR and CDR2 FQNEAQ (reference sequence). CDR3 length equals 13 residues. The CDR3, as DNA: TGTGCCAGCAGCTTTTGGCCTGACGGCGAAGCTTTCTTT. Amino acids: CASSFWPDGEAFF.

The genes are TRBV29-1 and TRBJ2-1; 9 bases map to TRBD1. This CDR3 region has 14 residues. CDR1 and CDR2 (germline): SQVTM, ANQGSEA. The J segment lost 6 bases and the V segment lost 6 bases, leaving 9 bases of the junction unmatched. The CDR3 protein is CSVHEGQGSNEQFF. DNA of the CDR3: TGCAGCGTCCACGAAGGACAGGGGTCCAATGAGCAGTTCTTC.

The CDR3 region has the DNA TGTGCCAGCAGTGAAGCGCAGGGGGTTCACTATGGCTACACCTTC. Amino acids: CASSEAQGVHYGYTF. The genes are TRBV6-1 and TRBJ1-2; TRBD1 matches 7 bases. CDR3 length: 15 residues. V gave up 0 bases and J gave up 3 bases; unmatched junction bases: 4. Germline V gene data show CDR1 as MNHNS and CDR2 as SASEGT.

The chain combines TRBV7-6 with TRBJ1-2, with 8 bases fitting TRBD1. Germline-derived CDR1 and CDR2 are SGHVS and FNYEAQ. CDR3 length: 15 amino acids. The V and J ends lost 5 bases and 4 bases, in that order; junction bases with no gene match: 9. The CDR3 reads CASSRTGTGSYGYTF. In DNA, the CDR3 is TGTGCCAGCAGCCGAACTGGGACAGGTTCCTATGGCTACACCTTC.

The rearrangement joins TRBV7-8 to TRBJ2-2; 12 nucleotides agree with TRBD2. The ends lost 7 bases at V and 7 bases at J; junction bases unmatched: 7. CDR3 size: 15 residues. Germline V gene sequence: CDR1 SGHVS, CDR2 FQNEAQ. The CDR3 loop is CASTTRTSGVGELFF. CDR3 bases: TGTGCCAGCACCACTCGGACTAGCGGGGTCGGGGAGCTGTTTTTT.

The CDR3 bases are TGTGCCAGCAGTGAAACAATTGGGGGTAATTCACCCCTCCACTTT. The encoded protein is CASSETIGGNSPLHF. This rearrangement joins TRBV6-1 to TRBJ1-6; weak D call: TRBD1 (5 bases). Trimming took 2 bases from V and 6 from J, leaving 11 bases between them. The CDR3 has 15 residues. Germline CDR1 reads MNHNS; CDR2 reads SASEGT.

This clone has a single count. V is TRBV6-1 and J is TRBJ2-4, with TRBD1 matching over 8 bases. This CDR3 has 14 residues. Germline CDR1 reads MNHNS; CDR2 reads SASEGT. V was pared by 3 bases and J by 8 bases, with 6 bases of the junction left unmatched. The CDR3 is CASSDFQGADIQYF. DNA for the CDR3: TGTGCCAGCAGTGATTTTCAGGGGGCGGACATTCAGTACTTC.

V usage is TRBV11-3 and J usage is TRBJ2-1; 11 nucleotides agree with TRBD2. Trimming at V came to 5 bases and at J to 6 bases, leaving 3 bases not matched to a gene. The CDR3 covers 14 residues. Germline assignment: CDR1 SGHNT and CDR2 YENEEA. The chain's CDR3 is CASSNSGGVNEQFF. As DNA, the CDR3 is TGTGCCAGCAGCAATAGCGGGGGGGTCAATGAGCAGTTCTTC. The full variable domain, rest sourced from reference TRBV11-3 and TRBJ2-1, is EAGVVQSPRYKIIEKKQPVAFWCNPISGHNTLYWYLQNLGQGPELLIRYENEEAVDDSQLPKDRFSAERLKGVDSTLKIQPAELGDSAVYLCASSNSGGVNEQFFGPGTRLTVL.

The chain carries TRBV4-2 and TRBJ1-4; tentative D call: TRBD1 (6 bases). The ends were cut back, 4 bases at V and 7 bases at J, with 16 bases in the middle. The CDR3 is 15 amino acids. Germline V gene data show CDR1 as LGHNA and CDR2 as YNFKEQ. The CDR3 sequence is CASSPDGTNREKLFF. CDR3 in DNA: TGTGCCAGCAGCCCAGACGGGACAAACCGTGAAAAACTGTTTTTT.

The CDR3 DNA sequence: TGCGCCAGCAGCCAAGTTTCTGCCGGGGCTCGCGCCCAGTACTTC. This translates into CASSQVSAGARAQYF. V usage is TRBV4-3 and J usage is TRBJ2-5; D is perhaps TRBD1 or TRBD2 (5 bases each). Per germline, CDR1 LGHNA and CDR2 YSLEER. CDR3 size: 15 residues. With 1 base removed from V and 9 bases from J, the gap between germline ends came to 18 bases.

This sequence joins TRBV19 and TRBJ2-6; possible D gene TRBD2, 5 bases. In germline, CDR1 is LNHDA, CDR2 SQIVND (reference sequence). Between the trimmed V and J ends, which lost 7 bases and 0 bases, there was a span of 10 bases. This CDR3 is built from 15 residues. The CDR3 nucleotides are TGTGCCAGTATTAGCGATAGCTCTGGGGCCAACGTCCTGACTTTC. This sequence encodes CASISDSSGANVLTF.

This rearrangement joins TRBV3-1 (or the pseudogene TRBV3-2) to TRBJ2-1; TRBD2 matches 8 bases. The CDR3 loop spans 19 amino acids. V dropped 1 base and J dropped 4; count of bases not matched to a gene: 15. Germline V CDR1 and CDR2: LGHDT, YNNKEL (reference sequence). In DNA form, the CDR3 reads TGTGCCAGCAGCCAAGTTGGTGGCGGGACGGGGGGGCCTTACAATGAGCAGTTCTTC. Protein sequence: CASSQVGGGTGGPYNEQFF.

The chain carries TRBV25-1 and TRBJ2-7; D is possibly TRBD1 or TRBD2 (6 bases each). In germline, CDR1 is MGHDK, CDR2 SYGVNS. V lost 3 bases, J lost 4 bases, and 19 bases lay in between. The CDR3 has 16 amino acids. This chain's CDR3 is CASSDPQGRGDYEQYF. In DNA form, the CDR3 reads TGTGCCAGCAGTGACCCCCAGGGAAGGGGGGATTACGAGCAGTACTTC.

For the CDR3, the DNA is TGCGCCAGCAGTCTCGGGACACGCACAGATACGCAGTATTTT. Translation: CASSLGTRTDTQYF. The J gene is TRBJ2-3, the V gene TRBV10-1; a weak D match, TRBD1 (6 bases). The CDR3 is 14 residues long. The V end lost 5 bases, the J end lost 1 base, and 10 bases lay between the germline ends. Germline values: CDR1 WNHNN, CDR2 SYGVQD (reference sequence).

The chain couples TRBV10-3 to TRBJ1-5; 8 bases fit TRBD1. The CDR3 totals 17 residues. Germline CDR1 ENHRY, CDR2 SYGVKD. V was pared by 2 bases and J by 1 base, with 7 bases of the junction left unmatched. Here the CDR3 DNA reads TGTGCCATCAGTGAGGTTGCAGGGGGCAGGAGCAATCAGCCCCAGCATTTT. It yields the protein CAISEVAGGRSNQPQHF.

This clone was counted between two and nine times. The V gene is TRBV5-6, the J gene TRBJ2-3, with a possible D match to TRBD2 (6 bases). The CDR3 has 15 residues. V lost 1 base, J lost 2 bases, and 11 bases lay in between. Germline values: CDR1 SGHDT, CDR2 YYEEEE. The CDR3 DNA follows: TGTGCCAGCAGCTTGATCGGGGGAGCCACAGATACGCAGTATTTT. Translating gives CASSLIGGATDTQYF.

The sample holds many counts of this clone. This sequence joins TRBV6-4 and TRBJ2-2, with TRBD2 matching over 9 bases. V gave up 4 bases and J gave up 3 bases; unmatched junction bases: 0. The germline V gene has CDR1 MRHNA and CDR2 SNTAGT. This CDR3 is 14 amino acids long. DNA of the CDR3: TGTGCCAGCAGTGCTAGCGGGGACACCGGGGAGCTGTTTTTT. Its protein product is CASSASGDTGELFF.

The chain combines TRBV11-2 with TRBJ2-3; 9 nucleotides agree with TRBD1. This CDR3 has 12 residues. Germline CDR1 and CDR2: SGHAT and FQNNGV. The V segment lost 4 bases and the J segment 11 bases; nucleotides outside the gene matches: 4. The CDR3 is CASSSPTGGQYF. DNA of the CDR3: TGTGCCAGCAGCTCTCCGACAGGGGGGCAGTATTTT.

The chain recombines TRBV2 with TRBJ2-3, with TRBD2 identical over 11 bases. V dropped 11 bases and J dropped 3; count of bases not matched to a gene: 16. The CDR3 contains 17 residues. Germline V gene data show CDR1 as SNHLY and CDR2 as FYNNEI. Written as DNA, the CDR3 is TGTGCCCGACAGGGGAGTAGCGGGGGGGCTCTGACAGATACGCAGTATTTT. Protein product: CARQGSSGGALTDTQYF.